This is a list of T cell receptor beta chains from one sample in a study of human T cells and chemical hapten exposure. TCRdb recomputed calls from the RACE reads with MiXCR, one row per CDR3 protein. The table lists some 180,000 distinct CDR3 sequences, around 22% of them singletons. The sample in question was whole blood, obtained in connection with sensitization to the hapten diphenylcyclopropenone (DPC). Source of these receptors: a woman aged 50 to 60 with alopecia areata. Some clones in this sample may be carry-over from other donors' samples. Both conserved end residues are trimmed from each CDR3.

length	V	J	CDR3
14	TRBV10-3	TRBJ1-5	AISDSYRVEGQPQH
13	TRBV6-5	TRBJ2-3	ASSQGLARADTQY
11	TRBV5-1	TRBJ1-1	ASSIPENTEAF
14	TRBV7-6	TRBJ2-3	ASSPRVAGVKDTQY
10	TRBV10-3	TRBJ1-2	AISESQVGDT
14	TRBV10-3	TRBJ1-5	AISESHRGADQPQH
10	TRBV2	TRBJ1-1	ASSERGRGSF
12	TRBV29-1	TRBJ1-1	SALGGRADTEAF
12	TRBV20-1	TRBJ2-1	SAPLADTYNEQF
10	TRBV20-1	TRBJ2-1	SARVRAGEQF
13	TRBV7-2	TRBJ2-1	ASSLEGGAYNEQF
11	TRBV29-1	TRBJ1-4	SVEQGEGEKLF
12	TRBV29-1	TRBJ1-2	SVAVGGLFDGYT
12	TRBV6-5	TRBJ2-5	ASTPPGAKETQY
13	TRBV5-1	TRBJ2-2	ASSPPGRNTGELF
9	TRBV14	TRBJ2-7	ASSHTYEQY
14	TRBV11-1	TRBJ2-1	ASSLGTSGNYNEQF
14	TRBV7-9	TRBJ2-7	ASSLKEERGTYEQY
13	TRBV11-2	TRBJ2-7	ASSLGDGSSYEQY
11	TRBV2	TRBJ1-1	ASRSGMRTEAF
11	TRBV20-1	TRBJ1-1	SAPFQLNTEAF
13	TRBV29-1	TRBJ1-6	SVIEGALGESPLH
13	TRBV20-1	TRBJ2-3	SANSGLIVGDTQY
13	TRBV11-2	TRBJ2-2	ASSPTTGNTGELF
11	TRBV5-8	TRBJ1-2	ASSLVLQGIYT
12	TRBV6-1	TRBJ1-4	ASSDWATNEKLF
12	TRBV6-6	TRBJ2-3	ASSQTRYTDTQY
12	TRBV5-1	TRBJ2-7	ASSSRDSSYEQY
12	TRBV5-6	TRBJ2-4	ASRATGAKNIQY